A selection of T cell receptor beta chains follows, all from one sample in a study of beta chain features in type 1 diabetes. Some clones are missing from TCRdb's copy, which holds only in-frame ones; the method was immunoSEQ multiplex PCR. The table lists under 450,000 clones, approximately 15% of them singletons. The sequenced sample consisted of naive CD4+ T cells from blood. The receptors were gathered from a young man in good health. CDR3s include the opening cysteine and the closing phenylalanine or tryptophan. A D gene is named only where the DNA matches it firmly. Clone size appears in some rows only: once, few, many, or a class for an expanded clone.

clone_size: many
j_call: TRBJ2-3
d_call: NA
v_call: TRBV29-1
cdr3_nt: TGCAGCTACGAGCGGAGAACAGATACGCAGTATTTT
cdr3_aa: CSYERRTDTQYF

clone_size: NA
j_call: TRBJ1-1
d_call: TRBD1
v_call: TRBV25-1
cdr3_nt: TGTGCCAGCAGTGTGCCCGGGACAGGGACTGAAGCTTTCTTT
cdr3_aa: CASSVPGTGTEAFF

clone_size: few
j_call: TRBJ2-1
d_call: NA
v_call: TRBV20-1
cdr3_nt: TGCAGTGCCGGGGAAGACAATGAGCAGTTCTTC
cdr3_aa: CSAGEDNEQFF

clone_size: NA
j_call: TRBJ2-3
d_call: NA
v_call: TRBV14
cdr3_nt: TGTGCCAGCAGCCAAGGCTATACGCAGTATTTT
cdr3_aa: CASSQGYTQYF

clone_size: few
j_call: TRBJ2-5
d_call: NA
v_call: TRBV15
cdr3_nt: TGTGCCACCAGCAGAGATCTAGTAGAAGAGACCCAGTACTTC
cdr3_aa: CATSRDLVEETQYF

clone_size: NA
j_call: TRBJ2-3
d_call: TRBD2
v_call: TRBV5-4
cdr3_nt: TGTGCCAGCAGCGCTAGCGGGTTTAGAACAGATACGCAGTATTTT
cdr3_aa: CASSASGFRTDTQYF

clone_size: few
j_call: TRBJ1-1
d_call: NA
v_call: TRBV29-1
cdr3_nt: TGCAGCGTGGCGATACAAGGAGCGGGCACTGAAGCTTTCTTT
cdr3_aa: CSVAIQGAGTEAFF

clone_size: NA
j_call: TRBJ2-1
d_call: NA
v_call: TRBV7-9
cdr3_nt: TGTGCCAGCAGCTTTACAGGCACCTACAATGAGCAGTTCTTC
cdr3_aa: CASSFTGTYNEQFF

clone_size: few
j_call: TRBJ2-3
d_call: NA
v_call: TRBV7-2
cdr3_nt: TGTGCCAGCAGCACAGCGGGCCGCACAGATACGCAGTATTTT
cdr3_aa: CASSTAGRTDTQYF

clone_size: NA
j_call: TRBJ1-3
d_call: NA
v_call: TRBV6-5
cdr3_nt: TGTGCCAGCAGTCCGCCGTTTGGAAACACCATATATTTT
cdr3_aa: CASSPPFGNTIYF

clone_size: NA
j_call: TRBJ1-1
d_call: NA
v_call: TRBV23-1
cdr3_nt: TGCGCCAGCAGTTGTCGCACTGAAGCTTTCTTT
cdr3_aa: CASSCRTEAFF

clone_size: few
j_call: TRBJ2-2
d_call: TRBD1
v_call: TRBV7-2
cdr3_nt: TGTGCCAGCGGATTTGGGACAGGGGTCGCTGTCGGGGAGCTGTTTTTT
cdr3_aa: CASGFGTGVAVGELFF

clone_size: few
j_call: TRBJ1-2
d_call: NA
v_call: TRBV13
cdr3_nt: TGTGCCAGCGGACAAAAACAGGGTTTTAACTATGGCTACACCTTC
cdr3_aa: CASGQKQGFNYGYTF

clone_size: few
j_call: TRBJ1-1
d_call: NA
v_call: TRBV6-1
cdr3_nt: TGTGCCAGCAGTGTCGGGACCAAAGCTTTCTTT
cdr3_aa: CASSVGTKAFF

clone_size: NA
j_call: TRBJ2-3
d_call: NA
v_call: TRBV6-5
cdr3_nt: TGTGCCAGCAGCCAGACTAGAATGGGAGATACGCAGTATTTT
cdr3_aa: CASSQTRMGDTQYF

clone_size: NA
j_call: TRBJ2-3
d_call: NA
v_call: TRBV7-2
cdr3_nt: TGTGCCAGCAGCCCGGAACGGGGGGCCGCGCAGTATTTT
cdr3_aa: CASSPERGAAQYF

clone_size: few
j_call: TRBJ1-5
d_call: NA
v_call: TRBV5-6
cdr3_nt: TGTGCCAGCAGCTTGGGTCCCCGGGCCGACTCGACTCAGCCCCAGCATTTT
cdr3_aa: CASSLGPRADSTQPQHF

clone_size: few
j_call: TRBJ1-2
d_call: NA
v_call: TRBV11-3
cdr3_nt: TGTGCCAGCAGCTTAGTCACAGGGTTTGGCTACACCTTC
cdr3_aa: CASSLVTGFGYTF

clone_size: NA
j_call: TRBJ2-1
d_call: TRBD1
v_call: TRBV18
cdr3_nt: TGTGCCAGCTCACCGAATACAGGGGGGTCCTACAATGAGCAGTTCTTC
cdr3_aa: CASSPNTGGSYNEQFF

clone_size: NA
j_call: TRBJ1-5
d_call: NA
v_call: TRBV4-1
cdr3_nt: TGCGCCAGCAGCCGCGGGAACAGGGATAATCAGCCCCAGCATTTT
cdr3_aa: CASSRGNRDNQPQHF

clone_size: few
j_call: TRBJ2-3
d_call: NA
v_call: TRBV29-1
cdr3_nt: TGCAGCGTTGAAGATGGTCACGCCGATACGCAGTATTTT
cdr3_aa: CSVEDGHADTQYF

clone_size: NA
j_call: TRBJ1-4
d_call: NA
v_call: TRBV4-2
cdr3_nt: TGTGCCAGCAGCCATCAAGAAAAACTGTTTTTT
cdr3_aa: CASSHQEKLFF

clone_size: NA
j_call: TRBJ2-7
d_call: NA
v_call: TRBV6-5
cdr3_nt: TGTGCCAGCAGTTTGTTAGTCACAGGACCCTACGAGCAGTACTTC
cdr3_aa: CASSLLVTGPYEQYF

clone_size: NA
j_call: TRBJ2-2
d_call: TRBD2
v_call: TRBV7-2
cdr3_nt: TGTGCCAGCAGCTTGCTAGCGGGAGTAGGGTCGAGGAACACCGGGGAGCTGTTTTTT
cdr3_aa: CASSLLAGVGSRNTGELFF

clone_size: NA
j_call: TRBJ1-1
d_call: TRBD1
v_call: TRBV6-6
cdr3_nt: TGTGCCAGCAGTTATCTAGGACAGGGAACTGAAGCTTTCTTT
cdr3_aa: CASSYLGQGTEAFF

clone_size: few
j_call: TRBJ2-5
d_call: NA
v_call: TRBV4-3
cdr3_nt: TGCGCCAGCAGCCCGGGACTTCAAGAGACCCAGTACTTC
cdr3_aa: CASSPGLQETQYF

clone_size: few
j_call: TRBJ2-5
d_call: TRBD2
v_call: TRBV10-3
cdr3_nt: TGTGCCACCTCCGGGACTAGCTCCCAGGAGACCCAGTACTTC
cdr3_aa: CATSGTSSQETQYF

clone_size: NA
j_call: TRBJ2-3
d_call: NA
v_call: TRBV20-1
cdr3_nt: TGCAGTGCTCCAGGGGGGGCAACGCAGTATTTT
cdr3_aa: CSAPGGATQYF

clone_size: few
j_call: TRBJ2-2
d_call: NA
v_call: TRBV29-1
cdr3_nt: TGCAGCTTTCAAGGCCCCGCCGGGGAGCTGTTTTTT
cdr3_aa: CSFQGPAGELFF

clone_size: NA
j_call: TRBJ1-1
d_call: NA
v_call: TRBV5-1
cdr3_nt: TGCGCCAGCAGCACCAAGGGGGGAAGTGTCACTGAAGCTTTCTTT
cdr3_aa: CASSTKGGSVTEAFF

clone_size: NA
j_call: TRBJ2-5
d_call: TRBD2
v_call: TRBV4-2
cdr3_nt: TGTGCCAGCAGCCAAGGCGTACTAGCGGGAGTCGAAGAGACCCAGTACTTC
cdr3_aa: CASSQGVLAGVEETQYF

clone_size: many
j_call: TRBJ2-5
d_call: NA
v_call: TRBV30
cdr3_nt: TGTGCCTGGAGTGTAAGGTCAGGGGAGACCCAGTACTTC
cdr3_aa: CAWSVRSGETQYF

clone_size: NA
j_call: TRBJ2-5
d_call: NA
v_call: TRBV7-7
cdr3_nt: TGTGCTAGCAGAGGGACCCAGTACTTC
cdr3_aa: CASRGTQYF

clone_size: NA
j_call: TRBJ2-5
d_call: TRBD2
v_call: TRBV11-2
cdr3_nt: TGTGCCAGCAGCTTGGATCTAGCGGGAGCTTTAGAGACCCAGTACTTC
cdr3_aa: CASSLDLAGALETQYF

clone_size: few
j_call: TRBJ2-3
d_call: NA
v_call: TRBV5-1
cdr3_nt: TGCGCCAGCAGCCCCAGGACTAGCACAGATACGCAGTATTTT
cdr3_aa: CASSPRTSTDTQYF

clone_size: NA
j_call: TRBJ2-1
d_call: NA
v_call: TRBV7-2
cdr3_nt: TGTGCCAGCCCGGAGCAGTTCTTC
cdr3_aa: CASPEQFF

clone_size: NA
j_call: TRBJ2-5
d_call: NA
v_call: TRBV23-1
cdr3_nt: TGCGCCAGCAGTCCGTGGGACACCATCCAAGAGACCCAGTACTTC
cdr3_aa: CASSPWDTIQETQYF

clone_size: few
j_call: TRBJ2-7
d_call: TRBD1
v_call: TRBV7-2
cdr3_nt: TGTGCCAGCAGTCGCCCCGGGACAGGGTTGTGGGAGCAGTACTTC
cdr3_aa: CASSRPGTGLWEQYF

clone_size: once
j_call: TRBJ2-7
d_call: NA
v_call: TRBV5-1
cdr3_nt: TGCGCCAGCAGCTTGGGAGGGGTCGAGCAGTACTTC
cdr3_aa: CASSLGGVEQYF

clone_size: NA
j_call: TRBJ2-1
d_call: NA
v_call: TRBV7-6
cdr3_nt: TGTGCCAGCAGCTTAACAGCGGTCCCATACAATGAGCAGTTCTTC
cdr3_aa: CASSLTAVPYNEQFF

clone_size: NA
j_call: TRBJ2-7
d_call: NA
v_call: TRBV25-1
cdr3_nt: TGTGCCAGCAGTGAATATAAGGGGCCACCTTCCGAGCAGTACTTC
cdr3_aa: CASSEYKGPPSEQYF

clone_size: few
j_call: TRBJ1-2
d_call: TRBD1
v_call: TRBV10-3
cdr3_nt: TGTGCCATCAAGACCGACAGGGACTCGGGCTATGGCTACACCTTC
cdr3_aa: CAIKTDRDSGYGYTF

clone_size: NA
j_call: TRBJ1-2
d_call: TRBD1
v_call: TRBV6-5
cdr3_nt: TGTGCCAGCAGGGTCCGGGACAGGGGGACCTATGGCTACACCTTC
cdr3_aa: CASRVRDRGTYGYTF

clone_size: NA
j_call: TRBJ2-1
d_call: NA
v_call: TRBV12-5
cdr3_nt: TGTGCTAGTGGCCCCCCCGGACAGAGCGGGTTTTCCTACAATGAGCAGTTCTTC
cdr3_aa: CASGPPGQSGFSYNEQFF